A single sample gave rise to the 28 T cell receptor beta chains below, sequenced in a study of OX40 agonist ivuxolimab in advanced cancers. The protocol used for the library was the immunoSEQ multiplex PCR assay. Sourced from immuneACCESS, this table was stored by TCRdb with only in-frame sequences that have V and J called. A share of the clones is absent; for the studies checked, an unresolved V gene accounts for under half, and the remainder has no known explanation. The sample records 53,000 or so clones, about 88% of which are singletons. The top ten clonotypes cover about an eighth of the sample. Sample: CD4+ or CD8+ T cells sorted from blood, taken in a trial of the OX40 agonist ivuxolimab. The receptor set was obtained from an adult with an advanced solid tumor such as melanoma, head and neck, liver or kidney cancer.

This chain links TRBV5-4 with TRBJ2-2; D may be TRBD2 (6 bases). The CDR3 totals 14 residues. With 4 bases removed from V and 8 bases from J, the gap between germline ends came to 15 bases. In germline, CDR1 is SGHNT, CDR2 YYREEE (reference sequence). DNA for the CDR3: TGTGCCAGCAGCCGCGAGCGGGTGACTGGGGAGCTGTTTTTT. Translating gives CASSRERVTGELFF. The entire variable domain, with the rest obtained from reference TRBV5-4 and TRBJ2-2, is as follows: ETGVTQSPTHLIKTRGQQVTLRCSSQSGHNTVSWYQQALGQGPQFIFQYYREEENGRGNFPPRFSGLQFPNYSSELNVNALELDDSALYLCASSRERVTGELFFGEGSRLTVL.

This chain connects TRBV11-2 to TRBJ2-3, with 8 bases lining up with TRBD2. V shed 1 base and J 2 bases; nucleotides not matched to a gene: 2. Looked up from germline, CDR1 is SGHAT and CDR2 is FQNNGV. The length of the CDR3 is 15 residues. The DNA for the CDR3 is TGTGCCAGCAGCTTAGCGGGAGGGACCACAGATACGCAGTATTTT. It translates to CASSLAGGTTDTQYF.

V usage is TRBV5-1 and J usage is TRBJ2-3, with 10 nucleotides matching TRBD1. V was clipped by 4 bases and J by 3 bases; unmatched bases: 2. The germline gives CDR1 SGHRS, CDR2 YFSETQ. There are 14 residues in the CDR3. CDR3 sequence reads: CASSPGQGTDTQYF. Here the CDR3 DNA reads TGCGCCAGCAGCCCGGGACAGGGGACAGATACGCAGTATTTT.

The rearrangement uses TRBV5-1 and TRBJ2-5, with 9 bases lining up with TRBD1. The V segment lost 4 bases and the J segment 5 bases; nucleotides outside the gene matches: 6. The germline V gene has CDR1 SGHRS and CDR2 YFSETQ. The CDR3 extends over 14 amino acids. The CDR3 region has the DNA TGCGCCAGCAGCATAACGGGACAGGGCGAGACCCAGTACTTC. This encodes CASSITGQGETQYF.

Comment on this clone: This specimen includes other DNA sequences encoding the same CDR3. This sequence joins TRBV28 and TRBJ1-4, with 9 bases matching TRBD1. Germline assignment: CDR1 MDHEN and CDR2 SYDVKM. The CDR3 has 17 amino acids. V shed 5 bases, J shed 3 bases, and the junction held 10 bases outside the gene matches. CDR3 sequence: CASSQGQGPPANEKLFF. The CDR3 DNA reads as TGTGCCAGCAGTCAGGGACAGGGTCCTCCTGCTAATGAAAAACTGTTTTTT.

A single count supports this clone. CDR3 sequence reads: CASSGDYGYTF. DNA for the CDR3: TGCGCCAGCAGTGGCGACTATGGCTACACCTTC. The chain uses TRBV5-1 and TRBJ1-2; D gene uncertain. CDR1 and CDR2 from the germline V gene are SGHRS and YFSETQ. The CDR3 runs to 11 residues. V lost 5 bases, J lost 3 bases, and 5 bases lay in between. The full variable domain, its missing parts supplied by reference TRBV5-1 and TRBJ1-2, is KAGVTQTPRYLIKTRGQQVTLSCSPISGHRSVSWYQQTPGQGLQFLFEYFSETQRNKGNFPGRFSGRQFSNSRSEMNVSTLELGDSALYLCASSGDYGYTFGSGTRLTVV.

The V call is TRBV29-1, the J call TRBJ1-2; 7 bases agree with TRBD1. This CDR3 region has 12 residues. Trimming cost V 7 bases and J 5 bases; bases outside gene matches: 7. Germline V CDR1 and CDR2: SQVTM, ANQGSEA. CDR3 in amino acids: CSAAQGEYGYTF. The CDR3 DNA reads TGCAGCGCCGCCCAGGGGGAGTATGGCTACACCTTC.

A few counts support this clone. This chain connects TRBV6-5 to TRBJ1-1, with 7 bases lining up with TRBD1. The CDR3 has 15 amino acids. V lost 4 bases, J lost 1 base, and 6 bases stayed unmatched. The germline CDR1 and CDR2 sequences are MNHEY and SVGAGI. The CDR3 here is CASSLRQGRNTEAFF. CDR3 DNA: TGTGCCAGCAGTTTAAGACAGGGCCGGAACACTGAAGCTTTCTTT.

Relative to its sample, this clone is medium-sized. This same CDR3 is encoded by further DNA sequences in the sample. This chain connects TRBV18 to TRBJ2-2; D is unclear. Germline V gene sequence: CDR1 KGHSH, CDR2 LQKENI. The length of the CDR3 is 14 residues. Trimming took 1 base from V and 4 from J, leaving 7 bases between them. The CDR3 spells CASSPQGSTGELFF. For the CDR3, the DNA is TGTGCCAGCTCACCACAGGGCAGCACCGGGGAGCTGTTTTTT.

In regard to this clone: Mismatch with germline at one junction end may stem from a read error. This chain connects TRBV15 to TRBJ2-4; perhaps TRBD2 as D (5 bases). Germline CDR1 reads LNHNV; CDR2 reads YYDKDF (reference sequence). CDR3 length equals 15 residues. The CDR3 nucleotides are TGTGCCACCAGCAGAGTAGCTTACGGACTCGATAGGCGCCACTTC. Protein product: CATSRVAYGLDRRHF. The full variable domain, its missing parts supplied by reference TRBV15 and TRBJ2-4, is DAMVIQNPRYQVTQFGKPVTLSCSQTLNHNVMYWYQQKSSQAPKLLFHYYDKDFNNEADTPDNFQSRRPNTSFCFLDIRSPGLGDTAMYLCATSRVAYGLDRRHFGAGTRLSVL.

The J gene is TRBJ2-7, the V gene TRBV5-6, with D possibly matching TRBD2 (6 bases). Germline-derived CDR1 and CDR2 are SGHDT and YYEEEE. CDR3 length equals 15 residues. The ends were cut back, 2 bases at V and 4 bases at J, with 16 bases in the middle. This CDR3 reads CASSLFGGGVYEQYF. The CDR3 DNA is TGTGCCAGCAGCTTATTCGGGGGTGGGGTGTACGAGCAGTACTTC.

With regard to this clone: Its ends do not fully match the called genes, so a read error is possible. This rearrangement joins TRBV7-8 to TRBJ2-2; 9 positions match TRBD1. Germline V CDR1 and CDR2: SGHVS, FQNEAQ. The CDR3 extends over 15 amino acids. The CDR3 is CASSYGTGNTGELLF. CDR3 bases: TGTGCCAGCAGCTACGGGACAGGGAACACCGGGGAGCTGCTTTTT.

V is TRBV7-9 and J is TRBJ1-6; D possibly corresponds to TRBD1 (5 bases). This CDR3 has 17 amino acids. Trimming cost V 3 bases and J 10 bases, with 22 bases left between them. Germline CDR1 reads SEHNR; CDR2 reads FQNEAQ (reference sequence). CDR3 in DNA: TGTGCCAGCAGCTTCAGTCCGAGGGGCGTAGATGGGTCACCCCTCCACTTT. Its protein is CASSFSPRGVDGSPLHF.

The chain links TRBV5-1 to TRBJ2-5; D is undetermined. Per germline, CDR1 SGHRS and CDR2 YFSETQ. There are 12 residues in the CDR3. V lost 4 bases and J 1 base, leaving 5 bases between the germline ends. The DNA for the CDR3 is TGCGCCAGCAGCGTGTCCCAAGAGACCCAGTACTTC. Translation gives CASSVSQETQYF.

The chain has TRBV19 and TRBJ1-4; maybe TRBD1 (6 bases). Trimming cost V 6 bases and J 0 bases, with 14 bases left between them. The CDR3 has 16 amino acids. The germline V gene encodes CDR1 LNHDA and CDR2 SQIVND (reference sequence). The CDR3 sequence: CASRTSDSATNEKLFF. For the CDR3, the DNA is TGTGCCAGTAGGACTTCGGACAGCGCAACTAATGAAAAACTGTTTTTT.

The chain is built from TRBV6-6 and TRBJ1-1; D may be TRBD1 (6 bases). V lost 5 bases and J lost 5, with 18 bases in between. CDR1 and CDR2 from the germline V gene are MNHNY and SVGAGI (reference sequence). The CDR3 is 15 amino acids. CDR3 coding DNA: TGTGCCAGCAGTGACCTACAGGGATACAGGACTGAAGCTTTCTTT. This encodes CASSDLQGYRTEAFF.

The rearrangement uses TRBV29-1 and TRBJ2-5; a possible D gene is TRBD1 (6 bases). The J call may be in error: the DNA end matches TRBJ2-7 better. From germline, CDR1 is SQVTM and CDR2 ANQGSEA. This CDR3 has 12 amino acids. DNA of the CDR3: TGCAGCGTTGCCAGGGGTGTGGCCGAGCAGTACTTC. This sequence encodes CSVARGVAEQYF.

This chain uses TRBV19 with TRBJ2-7, with 7 bases that match TRBD1. The V segment lost 9 bases and the J segment 7 bases; nucleotides outside the gene matches: 6. The CDR3 totals 11 residues. Germline V CDR1 and CDR2: LNHDA, SQIVND (reference sequence). CDR3 bases: TGTGCCAGACAGGGGCCGGGGGAGCAGTACTTC. Its translation is CARQGPGEQYF.

The J gene is TRBJ1-1, the V gene TRBV7-6, with 8 bases matching TRBD1. V was clipped by 5 bases and J by 3 bases; unmatched bases: 5. The germline gives CDR1 SGHVS, CDR2 FNYEAQ. This CDR3 has 14 amino acids. CDR3 residues: CASSLDRGYTEAFF. Written as DNA, the CDR3 is TGTGCCAGCAGCCTTGACAGGGGTTACACTGAAGCTTTCTTT.

The chain carries TRBV30 and TRBJ1-1; TRBD1 aligns across 7 bases. After removal of 5 bases from V and 11 bases from J, the junction contained 26 bases not matched to a gene. Germline CDR1 and CDR2: GTSNPN and SVGIG (reference sequence). The CDR3 extends over 17 amino acids. CDR3 nucleotides: TGTGCCTGGTCGCTCGGCTTTCTTCCTCTGACAGGGCGCGGGGCTTTCTTT. Residues: CAWSLGFLPLTGRGAFF.

This clone was recorded a few times. The chain couples TRBV7-9 to TRBJ1-2, with D possibly TRBD1 on 6 matching bases. V was clipped by 2 bases and J by 5 bases, with 12 bases between them. The CDR3 extends over 14 amino acids. Germline CDR1 is SEHNR and CDR2 is FQNEAQ (reference sequence). CDR3 loop: CASSLSAGEYGYTF. CDR3 DNA sequence: TGTGCCAGCAGCTTATCGGCAGGGGAATATGGCTACACCTTC.

The CDR3 DNA reads as TGTGCCGTCTCAGGGTCCAACGAGCAGTACTTC. Translated: CAVSGSNEQYF. The chain employs TRBV10-3 and TRBJ2-7; TRBD1 might be the D (5 bases). CDR1 and CDR2 (germline): ENHRY, SYGVKD. V dropped 11 bases and J dropped 5 bases, with 13 bases sitting between them. There are 11 residues in the CDR3.

The table lists this clone with a count of one. The rearrangement uses TRBV6-6 and TRBJ2-1; D unclear. CDR1 and CDR2 (germline): MNHNY, SVGAGI (reference sequence). The CDR3 runs to 13 residues. The germline V and J ends were trimmed by 0 bases and 6 bases, with 6 bases remaining between them. The CDR3 nucleotides are TGTGCCAGCAGTTACTCGACCGGCAATGAGCAGTTCTTC. Its protein product is CASSYSTGNEQFF.

The chain recombines TRBV10-1 with TRBJ1-5, with 8 bases that match TRBD1. Losses at the gene ends were 4 bases for V and 3 bases for J; bases not matched to a gene: 5. Germline CDR1 and CDR2: WNHNN and SYGVQD (reference sequence). This CDR3 is built from 15 residues. The chain's CDR3 is CASSGGDRSNQPQHF. The CDR3 DNA is TGCGCCAGCAGTGGGGGGGACAGGTCCAATCAGCCCCAGCATTTT.

This clone showed up just once. The CDR3 nucleotides are TGTGCCAGCAGTTTATCAGCGGGCCTAGAAGGCTACACCTTC. This codes for CASSLSAGLEGYTF. The V and J genes are TRBV27 and TRBJ1-2; D remains ambiguous. Germline CDR1 MNHEY, CDR2 SMNVEV (reference sequence). The ends were cut back, 0 bases at V and 8 bases at J, with 13 bases in the middle. CDR3 length equals 14 residues.

V usage is TRBV29-1 and J usage is TRBJ2-5, with D unclear. Germline V gene data show CDR1 as SQVTM and CDR2 as ANQGSEA. The CDR3 spans 13 residues. Between the trimmed V and J ends, which lost 7 bases and 2 bases, there was a span of 14 bases. The CDR3 protein is CSARRFFQETQYF. The CDR3 DNA reads TGCAGCGCGAGGCGATTTTTTCAAGAGACCCAGTACTTC.

This chain connects TRBV11-1 to TRBJ2-3; D remains ambiguous. Germline CDR1 reads SGHAT; CDR2 reads FQDESV (reference sequence). Between the trimmed V and J ends, which lost 2 bases and 1 base, there was a span of 10 bases. This CDR3 spans 15 amino acids. CDR3 region: CASSLLGGGTDTQYF. The DNA of the CDR3 is TGTGCCAGCAGCTTACTCGGTGGGGGCACAGATACGCAGTATTTT.

CDR3 sequence: CASSPGKGSRNEKLFF. CDR3 in DNA: TGCGCCAGCAGCCCGGGAAAGGGGTCTAGGAATGAAAAACTGTTTTTT. V gene TRBV5-1 combines with J gene TRBJ1-4, with D possibly matching TRBD1 (5 bases). With 4 bases removed from V and 5 bases from J, the gap between germline ends came to 18 bases. The CDR3 runs 16 residues. Germline-derived CDR1 and CDR2 are SGHRS and YFSETQ.